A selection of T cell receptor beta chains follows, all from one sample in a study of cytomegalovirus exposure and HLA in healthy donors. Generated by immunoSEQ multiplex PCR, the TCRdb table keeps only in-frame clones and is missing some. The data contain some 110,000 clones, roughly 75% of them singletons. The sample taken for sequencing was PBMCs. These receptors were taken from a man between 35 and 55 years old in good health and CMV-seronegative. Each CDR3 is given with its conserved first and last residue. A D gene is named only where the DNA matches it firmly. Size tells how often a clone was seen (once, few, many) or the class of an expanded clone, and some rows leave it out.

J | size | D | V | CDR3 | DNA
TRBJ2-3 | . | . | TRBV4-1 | CASSQDPLPDTQYF | TGCGCCAGCAGCCAAGATCCCCTCCCAGATACGCAGTATTTT
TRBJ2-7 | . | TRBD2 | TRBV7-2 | CASSLNPSGGVISYEQYF | TGTGCCAGCAGCTTAAATCCTAGCGGGGGGGTTATCTCCTACGAGCAGTACTTC
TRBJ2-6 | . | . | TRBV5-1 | CASSLVGGGQNSGANVLTF | TGCGCCAGCAGCTTGGTTGGAGGGGGCCAGAACTCTGGGGCCAACGTCCTGACTTTC
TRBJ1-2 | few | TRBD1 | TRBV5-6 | CASSLYRGQGGYGYTF | TGTGCCAGCAGCCTCTACAGGGGGCAGGGAGGCTATGGCTACACCTTC
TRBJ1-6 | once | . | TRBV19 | CASSTSYSPLHF | TGTGCCAGTAGTACCTCCTATTCACCCCTCCACTTT
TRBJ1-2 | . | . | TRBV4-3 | CASSQGDIRGNYGYTF | TGCGCCAGCAGCCAAGGAGACATCAGGGGTAACTATGGCTACACCTTC
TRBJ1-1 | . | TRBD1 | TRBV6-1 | CAAGGDNTEAFF | TGTGCTGCAGGGGGAGATAACACTGAAGCTTTCTTT
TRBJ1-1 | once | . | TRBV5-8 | CASRPRGGLAFF | TGTGCCAGCAGACCCCGGGGGGGCTTAGCTTTCTTT
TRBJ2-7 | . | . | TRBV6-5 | CASSSAASDRIYEQYF | TGTGCCAGCAGTTCAGCAGCCAGCGACAGAATCTACGAGCAGTACTTC
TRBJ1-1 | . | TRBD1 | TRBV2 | CASSAQTGAEAFF | TGTGCCAGCAGTGCTCAGACAGGGGCTGAAGCTTTCTTT
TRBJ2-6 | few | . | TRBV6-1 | CASSELSGANVLTF | TGTGCCAGCAGTGAACTCTCTGGGGCCAACGTCCTGACTTTC
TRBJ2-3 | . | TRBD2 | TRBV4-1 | CASSRGAGGPVADTQYF | TGCGCCAGCAGCCGGGGGGCGGGGGGGCCCGTCGCAGATACGCAGTATTTT
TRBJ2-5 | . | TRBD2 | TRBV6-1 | CAGGGEGQETQYF | TGTGCCGGCGGGGGGGAGGGGCAAGAGACCCAGTACTTC
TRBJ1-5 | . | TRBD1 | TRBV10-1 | CASIKTGDVNQPQHF | TGCGCCAGCATCAAAACAGGGGACGTCAATCAGCCCCAGCATTTT
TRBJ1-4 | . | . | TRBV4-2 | CASSLKLRTTNEKLFF | TGTGCCAGCAGCCTCAAGTTGCGAACAACTAATGAAAAACTGTTTTTT
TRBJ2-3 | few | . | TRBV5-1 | CASSPTGTWADTQYF | TGCGCCAGCAGCCCAACCGGGACTTGGGCAGATACGCAGTATTTT
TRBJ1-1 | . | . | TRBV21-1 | CASSKVPPGQGWNTEAFF | TGTGCCAGCAGCAAAGTCCCCCCGGGACAGGGCTGGAACACTGAAGCTTTCTTT
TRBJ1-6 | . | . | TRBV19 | CASSIHINRDSSYNSPLHF | TGTGCCAGTAGTATCCATATTAACAGGGATAGCTCCTATAATTCACCCCTCCACTTT
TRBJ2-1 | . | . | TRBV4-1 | CASSQGRESYNEQFF | TGCGCCAGCAGCCAAGGTAGGGAGTCCTACAATGAGCAGTTCTTC
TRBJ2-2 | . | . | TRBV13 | CASSLAGNTGELFF | TGTGCCAGCAGCTTGGCGGGGAATACCGGGGAGCTGTTTTTT
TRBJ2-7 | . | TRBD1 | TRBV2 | CASSEQGAVDEQYF | TGTGCCAGCAGTGAACAGGGGGCAGTTGACGAGCAGTACTTC
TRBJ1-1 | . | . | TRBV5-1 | CASSPDSPAREAFF | TGCGCCAGCAGCCCGGACAGCCCTGCACGAGAAGCTTTCTTT
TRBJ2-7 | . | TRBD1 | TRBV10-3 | CAISPPGQPSYEQYF | TGTGCCATCTCACCTCCGGGACAGCCCTCCTACGAGCAGTACTTC
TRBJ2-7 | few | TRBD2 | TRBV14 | CASSQDTAGGHEQYF | TGTGCCAGCAGCCAAGATACAGCGGGGGGGCACGAGCAGTACTTC
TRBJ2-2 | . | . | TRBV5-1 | CASSSGGTPGTGELFF | TGCGCCAGCAGCTCGGGGGGCACCCCCGGAACCGGGGAGCTGTTTTTT
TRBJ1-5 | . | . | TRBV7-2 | CASSFSVNQPQHF | TGTGCCAGCAGTTTCAGTGTCAATCAGCCCCAGCATTTT
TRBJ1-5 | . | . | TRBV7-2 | CASSLGAKAQHF | TGTGCCAGCAGCTTAGGGGCCAAGGCCCAGCATTTT
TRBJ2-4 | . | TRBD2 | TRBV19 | CASSIIGAGGGNIQYF | TGTGCCAGTAGTATAATAGGAGCGGGGGGAGGGAACATTCAGTACTTC
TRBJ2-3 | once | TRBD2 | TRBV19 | CASSSAGASTDTQYF | TGTGCCAGTAGTTCGGCGGGAGCTAGCACAGATACGCAGTATTTT
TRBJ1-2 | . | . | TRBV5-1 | CASSLVSGVGYTF | TGCGCCAGCAGCTTGGTGTCAGGGGTTGGCTACACCTTC
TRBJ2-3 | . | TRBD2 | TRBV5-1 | CASSSSPSGGPFTTDTQYF | TGCGCCAGCAGCTCCTCCCCCAGCGGGGGCCCCTTCACCACAGATACGCAGTATTTT
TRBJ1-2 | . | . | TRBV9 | CASSVDMTAGSGYTF | TGTGCCAGCAGCGTAGACATGACAGCGGGGTCAGGCTACACCTTC
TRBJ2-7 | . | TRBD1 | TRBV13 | CASSFGQVYEQYF | TGTGCCAGCAGCTTCGGACAGGTCTACGAGCAGTACTTC
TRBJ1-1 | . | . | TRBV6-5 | CASSSTGTMNTEAFF | TGTGCCAGCAGTAGTACAGGGACAATGAACACTGAAGCTTTCTTT
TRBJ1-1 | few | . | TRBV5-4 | CASSLDDRRNTEAFF | TGTGCCAGCAGCTTGGACGACAGGAGGAACACTGAAGCTTTCTTT
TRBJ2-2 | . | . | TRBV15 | CATSRDYFTGELFF | TGTGCCACCAGCAGAGATTACTTCACCGGGGAGCTGTTTTTT
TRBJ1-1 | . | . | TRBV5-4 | CASSTGTTYTEAFF | TGTGCCAGCAGCACAGGGACGACGTACACTGAAGCTTTCTTT
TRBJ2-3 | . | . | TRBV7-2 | CASSLLPTGAPGYF | TGTGCCAGCAGCTTACTTCCTACAGGTGCTCCGGGGTATTTT
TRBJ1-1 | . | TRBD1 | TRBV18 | CASSSGQDNTEAFF | TGTGCCAGCTCATCGGGACAGGACAACACTGAAGCTTTCTTT
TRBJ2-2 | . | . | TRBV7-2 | CASSLSLGGLFF | TGTGCCAGCAGCTTATCCCTGGGAGGGCTGTTTTTT
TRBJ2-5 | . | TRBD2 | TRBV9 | CASSVSSGGRTKETQYF | TGTGCCAGCAGCGTATCTAGCGGGGGCCGCACTAAAGAGACCCAGTACTTC
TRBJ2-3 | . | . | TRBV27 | CASSLSSRTNTQYF | TGTGCCAGCAGTTTATCGTCCCGGACAAATACGCAGTATTTT